This entry lists 25 T cell receptor beta chains sequenced from one sample in a study of neurological immune-mediated disorders (dated by TCRdb to between 2018 and 2020). Preparation of the library involved 5' RACE. TCRdb lists the instrument as Illumina HiSeq 2500. Starting from the raw public reads, TCRdb applied fastp trimming at Q25, assembled clones with MiXCR and retained in-frame beta chains. Identical CDR3 protein sequences are pooled into one entry, listed with their most common genes and DNA. The sample yields about 54,000 distinct CDR3 sequences; under 5% were counted once. Of the sample, roughly 1.9% is held by the ten largest clones. The sequenced sample was CD4+ T cells from blood. These receptors were taken from a woman in her 40s with multiple sclerosis.

This clonotype was seen many times. V is TRBV14 and J is TRBJ1-2, with a possible D match to TRBD1 (5 bases). The CDR3 is 18 amino acids. Germline V CDR1 and CDR2: SGHDN, FVKESK. Trimming shortened V by 2 bases and J by 2 bases, and 21 bases separated the two germline ends. CDR3 sequence (DNA): TGTGCCAGCAGCCAACATCCCGGGGCTGATGCTCTCAACTATGGCTACACCTTC. As protein: CASSQHPGADALNYGYTF.

This clonotype was seen repeatedly, ten times or more. The gene calls are TRBV10-3 and TRBJ2-3; D is uncertain. This CDR3 has 14 residues. Trimming took 3 bases from V and 2 from J, leaving 9 bases between them. Germline V gene lookup returns CDR1 ENHRY and CDR2 SYGVKD. CDR3 region: CAISEPRYTDTQYF. Here the CDR3 DNA reads TGTGCCATCAGTGAACCCCGCTACACAGATACGCAGTATTTT.

This clonotype has more than one count but fewer than ten. V is TRBV5-1 and J is TRBJ2-2, with D possibly called TRBD1 or TRBD2 (6 bases each). V was trimmed by 3 bases and J by 0 bases, leaving 9 bases between them. Germline CDR1 SGHRS, CDR2 YFSETQ. The CDR3 totals 15 residues. CDR3 sequence reads: CASSWGAANTGELFF. The CDR3 DNA reads as TGCGCCAGCAGCTGGGGGGCAGCGAACACCGGGGAGCTGTTTTTT.

This clonotype has ten or more counts. The CDR3 sequence is CASRTGTGNTEAFF. The CDR3 DNA reads TGCGCCAGCAGGACCGGGACGGGGAACACTGAAGCTTTCTTT. V and J are TRBV5-1 and TRBJ1-1; perhaps TRBD1 as D (5 bases). CDR1 is SGHRS, CDR2 YFSETQ, per germline. The CDR3 runs to 14 residues. Trimming pared 5 bases from V and 1 base from J, leaving 12 bases between. Full variable domain (outside the CDR3, taken from reference TRBV5-1 and TRBJ1-1): KAGVTQTPRYLIKTRGQQVTLSCSPISGHRSVSWYQQTPGQGLQFLFEYFSETQRNKGNFPGRFSGRQFSNSRSEMNVSTLELGDSALYLCASRTGTGNTEAFFGQGTRLTVV.

At least ten counts were recorded for this clonotype. V and J are TRBV5-6 and TRBJ1-5, with no clear D. The germline V and J ends were trimmed by 4 bases and 4 bases, with 15 bases remaining between them. The germline gives CDR1 SGHDT, CDR2 YYEEEE. The CDR3 runs 15 residues. For the CDR3, the DNA is TGTGCCAGCAGCCCCGGCCTGGTTGGGAATCAGCCCCAGCATTTT. Translation gives CASSPGLVGNQPQHF. The full variable domain, with the rest looked up from reference TRBV5-6 and TRBJ1-5, is DAGVTQSPTHLIKTRGQQVTLRCSPKSGHDTVSWYQQALGQGPQFIFQYYEEEERQRGNFPDRFSGHQFPNYSSELNVNALLLGDSALYLCASSPGLVGNQPQHFGDGTRLSIL.

There are many counts of this clonotype. The chain has TRBV5-1 and TRBJ1-1, with D perhaps matching TRBD1 (6 bases). Germline CDR1 is SGHRS and CDR2 is YFSETQ. The CDR3 totals 17 residues. Between the trimmed V and J ends, which lost 3 bases and 1 base, there was a span of 19 bases. The CDR3 loop is CASSSPGTTGPNTEAFF. CDR3 coding DNA: TGCGCCAGCAGCTCCCCTGGGACAACAGGCCCGAACACTGAAGCTTTCTTT.

This clonotype has a count of ten or more. This rearrangement joins TRBV5-1 to TRBJ2-1, with TRBD1 identical over 7 bases. The CDR3 has 16 residues. Germline V gives CDR1 SGHRS, CDR2 YFSETQ. After removal of 3 bases from V and 9 bases from J, the junction contained 15 bases not matched to a gene. The CDR3 coding sequence is TGCGCCAGCAGCTACGACCCGGGACAGAAGGGGCCTGAGCAGTTCTTC. Protein sequence: CASSYDPGQKGPEQFF.

In this sample, this clonotype turned up many times. The chain employs TRBV5-5 and TRBJ2-1, with TRBD1 matching 10 bases. The CDR3 is 16 residues long. The J segment lost 2 bases and the V segment lost 4 bases, leaving 6 bases of the junction unmatched. Germline V gene lookup returns CDR1 SGHKS and CDR2 YYEKEE (reference sequence). CDR3 coding DNA: TGTGCCAGCAGCGGCGGGACAGGGGTACCCTACAATGAGCAGTTCTTC. Translated, it gives CASSGGTGVPYNEQFF.

This clonotype has ten or more counts. The V gene is TRBV12-3 or TRBV12-4, the J gene TRBJ2-3, with D possibly TRBD2 on 6 matching bases. The CDR3 is 17 amino acids. The germline V and J ends were trimmed by 6 bases and 0 bases, with 19 bases remaining between them. The CDR3: CASRSQRGLRSTDTQYF. The CDR3 bases are TGTGCCAGCAGATCGCAGAGGGGACTCCGTAGCACAGATACGCAGTATTTT.

This clonotype was seen repeatedly, ten times or more. The chain employs TRBV3-1 and TRBJ2-3; D uncertain. Per germline, CDR1 LGHDT and CDR2 YNNKEL (reference sequence). V was pared by 7 bases and J by 2 bases, with 7 bases between. The CDR3 extends over 12 amino acids. This CDR3 is CASNDLTDTQYF. CDR3 sequence (DNA): TGTGCCAGCAACGACCTCACAGATACGCAGTATTTT.

This clonotype was found many times. The chain joins TRBV5-1 to TRBJ1-1; D uncertain. CDR1 and CDR2 (germline): SGHRS, YFSETQ. CDR3 length: 14 amino acids. Trimming left V 0 bases short and J 10 bases short, with 16 bases between. This CDR3 is CASSLDGDRLRAFF. DNA of the CDR3: TGCGCCAGCAGCTTGGATGGGGATCGTCTTAGAGCTTTCTTT.

This clonotype was detected ten times or more. The chain has TRBV6-5 and TRBJ1-6; D is uncertain. This CDR3 contains 13 residues. Germline CDR1 and CDR2: MNHEY and SVGAGI. Trimming took 3 bases from V and 6 from J, leaving 6 bases between them. The CDR3 protein is CASSYGLNSPLHF. The CDR3 DNA follows: TGTGCCAGCAGTTATGGCCTTAATTCACCCCTCCACTTT.

The chain combines TRBV6-1 with TRBJ2-3; D assignment may be TRBD1 or TRBD2 (5 bases each). CDR1 and CDR2 (germline): MNHNS, SASEGT. The CDR3 length is 15 residues. The germline V and J ends were trimmed by 7 bases and 1 base, with 15 bases remaining between them. CDR3 sequence (DNA): TGTGCCAGCACACGGGGCCCACAGGGCACAGATACGCAGTATTTT. Its translation: CASTRGPQGTDTQYF.

This clonotype has at least ten counts. The chain joins TRBV5-1 to TRBJ1-6, with D unclear. The V end was cut by 4 bases, the J end by 5 bases, with 16 bases between. This CDR3 contains 16 residues. In germline, CDR1 is SGHRS, CDR2 YFSETQ. Here the CDR3 reads CASSPKPGTNNSPLHF. CDR3 DNA sequence: TGCGCCAGCAGCCCAAAACCGGGAACTAATAATTCACCCCTCCACTTT.

This clonotype was seen many times. V and J are TRBV7-2 and TRBJ2-1; the D is unclear. Trimming left V 8 bases short and J 0 bases short, with 11 bases between. The CDR3 totals 14 residues. Germline loops: CDR1 SGHTA, CDR2 FQGNSA. The CDR3 here is CASGARSSYNEQFF. The CDR3 bases are TGTGCCAGCGGCGCTAGGAGCTCCTACAATGAGCAGTTCTTC.

This clonotype was detected many times. This chain links TRBV20-1 with TRBJ2-3; 9 bases are a match to TRBD1. Germline values: CDR1 DFQATT, CDR2 SNEGSKA (reference sequence). J lost 5 bases, V lost 7 bases, and 7 bases had no gene match. The CDR3 extends over 13 amino acids. CDR3 amino acids: CSVPGQGGDTQYF. For the CDR3, the DNA is TGCAGTGTCCCGGGACAGGGAGGAGATACGCAGTATTTT.

This clonotype was picked up many times. The chain uses TRBV12-5 and TRBJ1-5; D call uncertain. The CDR3 sequence is 16 residues long. V shed 0 bases and J shed 3 bases, with 12 bases lying between them. Germline V gene data show CDR1 as LGHNT and CDR2 as FRNRAP. The DNA of the CDR3 is TGTGCTAGTGGTTTGGTACTTGGGGAAAACAATCAGCCCCAGCATTTT. It specifies CASGLVLGENNQPQHF.

In its sample, this clonotype ranks as medium-sized. The chain couples TRBV24-1 to TRBJ2-6; D gene uncertain. V lost 4 bases to trimming and J lost 0 bases, with 3 bases between them. CDR1 is KGHDR and CDR2 is SFDVKD in the germline V gene. This CDR3 is 14 amino acids long. In nucleotides, the CDR3 is TGTGCCACCAGTGAAACCTCTGGGGCCAACGTCCTGACTTTC. As protein: CATSETSGANVLTF.

Regarding this clonotype: The DNA is left out, because the CDR3 cannot be placed on it with certainty; the CDR3 is given as TCRdb lists it. This rearrangement joins TRBV5-1 to TRBJ1-1. CDR1 and CDR2 (germline): SGHRS, YFSETQ. The CDR3 is 18 amino acids in total, end residues counted. The CDR3 sequence: CASSFYICSASSVTEAFF.

This clonotype has ten or more counts. The J gene is TRBJ1-5, the V gene TRBV5-6; D call uncertain. This CDR3 comprises 15 residues. V was clipped by 2 bases and J by 3 bases, with 12 bases between them. Germline assignment: CDR1 SGHDT and CDR2 YYEEEE. In DNA, the CDR3 is TGTGCCAGCAGCTTCTCCGGGCGAAACAATCAGCCCCAGCATTTT. Protein sequence: CASSFSGRNNQPQHF.

Many counts were recorded for this clonotype. The CDR3 DNA reads TGTGCCACCAGCAGAGATGGGGACCTCTATGGCTACACCTTC. Translation gives CATSRDGDLYGYTF. This chain joins TRBV15 and TRBJ1-2; D perhaps matches TRBD1 (5 bases). There are 14 residues in the CDR3. Per the germline V gene, CDR1 is LNHNV and CDR2 is YYDKDF (reference sequence). V gave up 0 bases and J gave up 4 bases, with 9 bases separating them.

This clonotype was counted at least ten times. V usage is TRBV2 and J usage is TRBJ2-7; D call uncertain. Germline CDR1 is SNHLY and CDR2 is FYNNEI. The CDR3 is made up of 14 amino acids. Trimming removed 6 bases at V and 0 bases at J, with 12 bases between. The CDR3 here is CASSLSESSYEQYF. Written as DNA, the CDR3 is TGTGCCAGCAGCCTAAGTGAGAGCTCCTACGAGCAGTACTTC.

This clonotype showed up just a few times. This chain uses TRBV11-3 with TRBJ2-7; possibly TRBD2 for D (6 bases). V lost 5 bases to trimming and J lost 6 bases, with 17 bases between them. Germline V gives CDR1 SGHNT, CDR2 YENEEA. This CDR3 spans 14 amino acids. The chain's CDR3 is CASSRLRGTGEQYF. CDR3 nucleotides: TGTGCCAGCAGCCGCCTCCGGGGGACGGGCGAGCAGTACTTC.

This clonotype was found many times. The chain recombines TRBV7-9 with TRBJ2-7; D is uncertain. Germline V CDR1 and CDR2: SEHNR, FQNEAQ (reference sequence). The CDR3 runs 14 residues. V shed 7 bases and J shed 0 bases, with 13 bases lying between them. CDR3 coding DNA: TGTGCCAGCACGACGAAGGACCCCTCCTACGAGCAGTACTTC. Its protein is CASTTKDPSYEQYF.

This clonotype was counted many times. The chain couples TRBV5-1 to TRBJ2-2; tentatively, D is TRBD1 or TRBD2 (5 bases each). The CDR3 has 16 residues. V shed 3 bases and J shed 6 bases, with 18 bases lying between them. CDR1 SGHRS and CDR2 YFSETQ come from the germline V gene. CDR3 amino acids: CASSSSPGRAAGELFF. The CDR3 nucleotides read TGCGCCAGCAGCTCCTCACCGGGACGGGCGGCCGGGGAGCTGTTTTTT.